A selection of T cell receptor beta chains follows, all from one sample in a study of T cells after yellow fever vaccination. TCRdb recomputed calls from the 5' RACE reads with MiXCR, one row per CDR3 protein. The sample includes tens of thousands of distinct CDR3 sequences, more than 6.5% of them seen just once. Sequencing was performed on PBMCs, either bulk or a sorted T-cell subset (CD4+, CD8+, memory, or dextramer-sorted; not recorded which), taken on the day of the first yellow fever vaccination. All receptors derive from a man aged 18 to 35 who received the YFV17D yellow fever vaccine. The CDR3 runs from the conserved cysteine through the conserved F or W. A D gene is named only where the DNA matches it firmly. The listing skips clone size in some rows; elsewhere it reads once, few, many or a size class.

D | size | J | V | CDR3 | DNA
- | medium-sized | TRBJ1-3 | TRBV6-6 | CASRPGNTIYF | TGTGCCAGCAGGCCAGGAAACACCATATATTTT
- | many | TRBJ1-4 | TRBV20-1 | CSAPSRFNEKLFF | TGCAGTGCCCCTAGCAGGTTTAATGAAAAACTGTTTTTT
TRBD2 | few | TRBJ2-3 | TRBV5-4 | CASSLNGLAITDTQYF | TGTGCCAGCAGCTTGAACGGACTAGCTATCACAGATACGCAGTATTTT
TRBD2 | many | TRBJ2-3 | TRBV12-3/TRBV12-4 | CASRLAGNPHTQYF | TGTGCCAGCAGGCTAGCGGGGAACCCCCATACGCAGTATTTT
TRBD2 | many | TRBJ2-3 | TRBV7-2 | CASRGLAGNTDTQYF | TGTGCCAGCAGGGGACTAGCGGGGAATACAGATACGCAGTATTTT
TRBD2 | - | TRBJ2-5 | TRBV7-2 | CASSLRRGAAARETQYF | TGTGCCAGCAGCTTAAGGCGGGGGGCCGCGGCTCGCGAGACCCAGTACTTC
- | many | TRBJ2-7 | TRBV5-6 | CASSMTYSYEQYF | TGTGCCAGCAGCATGACATACTCCTACGAGCAGTACTTC
- | many | TRBJ1-5 | TRBV6-2/TRBV6-3 | CASSNPRQPQHF | TGTGCCAGCAGTAACCCCCGTCAGCCCCAGCATTTT
- | few | TRBJ2-7 | TRBV7-2 | CASSPSGFYEQYF | TGTGCCAGCAGCCCCTCGGGATTCTACGAGCAGTACTTC
- | - | TRBJ2-1 | TRBV7-2 | CASSLAMVGGQFF | TGTGCCAGCAGCTTGGCTATGGTGGGAGGGCAGTTCTTC
- | many | TRBJ1-4 | TRBV21-1 | CASSKWQEKLFF | TGTGCCAGCAGCAAATGGCAAGAAAAACTGTTTTTT
- | many | TRBJ2-5 | TRBV14 | CASSQRAGVETQYF | TGTGCCAGCAGCCAACGAGCGGGTGTTGAGACCCAGTACTTC
- | many | TRBJ2-6 | TRBV6-2/TRBV6-3 | CASSYRQSGANVLTF | TGTGCCAGCAGTTACAGACAGTCTGGGGCCAACGTCCTGACTTTC
- | few | TRBJ2-5 | TRBV12-3/TRBV12-4 | CASSRPLGRWNQETQYF | TGTGCCAGCAGTCGCCCCCTGGGACGGTGGAACCAAGAGACCCAGTACTTC
- | few | TRBJ2-7 | TRBV5-6 | CASSGAASYEQYF | TGTGCCAGCAGCGGGGCCGCCTCCTACGAGCAGTACTTC
TRBD1 | many | TRBJ1-2 | TRBV20-1 | CSAPGQGAFGYTF | TGCAGTGCCCCGGGACAGGGGGCATTTGGCTACACCTTC
- | many | TRBJ1-1 | TRBV18 | CASSPIFRASNTEAFF | TGTGCCAGCTCACCCATATTCAGGGCGTCGAACACTGAAGCTTTCTTT
- | many | TRBJ2-5 | TRBV3-1 | CASSPSGTEETQYF | TGTGCCAGCAGCCCGTCCGGGACGGAGGAGACCCAGTACTTC
- | many | TRBJ2-1 | TRBV7-2 | CASSLVADPYNEQFF | TGTGCCAGCAGCTTAGTTGCAGATCCGTACAATGAGCAGTTCTTC
TRBD1 | - | TRBJ2-3 | TRBV29-1 | CSATTGGTNTQYF | TGCAGCGCTACGACAGGGGGAACCAATACGCAGTATTTT
TRBD1 | - | TRBJ1-1 | TRBV7-6 | CASSFPGTGEYTEAFF | TGTGCCAGCAGCTTCCCGGGGACAGGGGAATACACTGAAGCTTTCTTT
- | few | TRBJ1-5 | TRBV5-4 | CASSLGGGNQPQHF | TGTGCCAGCAGCTTGGGAGGAGGAAATCAGCCCCAGCATTTT
- | many | TRBJ1-2 | TRBV5-1 | CASSLDGNNYGYTF | TGCGCCAGCAGCTTGGATGGAAATAACTATGGCTACACCTTC
- | many | TRBJ1-1 | TRBV6-1 | CASSVAEVVTEAFF | TGTGCCAGCAGTGTGGCGGAAGTTGTCACTGAAGCTTTCTTT
TRBD1 | many | TRBJ2-1 | TRBV27 | CASSLSSPGQGYNEQFF | TGTGCCAGCAGTTTATCTTCTCCGGGACAGGGTTACAATGAGCAGTTCTTC
- | few | TRBJ1-4 | TRBV5-1 | CASSLTSGEKLFF | TGCGCCAGCAGCTTGACGAGCGGTGAAAAACTGTTTTTT
- | many | TRBJ1-5 | TRBV5-1 | CASSHGAADGNQPQHF | TGCGCCAGCAGCCATGGAGCAGCCGATGGCAATCAGCCCCAGCATTTT
- | - | TRBJ1-6 | TRBV24-1 | CATSDLQAGARDSPLHF | TGTGCCACCAGTGATTTGCAAGCAGGGGCACGTGATTCACCCCTCCACTTT
- | - | TRBJ1-5 | TRBV7-2 | CASSLVDGQPQHF | TGTGCCAGCAGCTTAGTTGATGGTCAGCCCCAGCATTTT
- | many | TRBJ2-3 | TRBV6-5 | CASSYSGAQSDTQYF | TGTGCCAGCAGTTACTCAGGGGCGCAGTCAGATACGCAGTATTTT
TRBD1 | many | TRBJ2-2 | TRBV24-1 | CATSDPGTGFTGELFF | TGTGCCACCAGTGACCCCGGGACAGGGTTCACCGGGGAGCTGTTTTTT
TRBD2 | many | TRBJ2-1 | TRBV20-1 | CSARKPGTKYNEQFF | TGCAGTGCTAGAAAACCCGGGACTAAGTACAATGAGCAGTTCTTC
TRBD2 | - | TRBJ2-1 | TRBV3-1 | CASRSSGGNEQFF | TGTGCCAGCAGAAGTAGCGGGGGCAATGAGCAGTTCTTC
- | many | TRBJ2-1 | TRBV7-9 | CASSPGGLAVYNEQFF | TGTGCCAGCAGCCCCGGGGGGCTAGCAGTTTACAATGAGCAGTTCTTC
TRBD1 | many | TRBJ1-2 | TRBV12-3/TRBV12-4 | CASSPGQVNYGYTF | TGTGCCAGCAGCCCCGGACAGGTTAACTATGGCTACACCTTC
- | many | TRBJ2-2 | TRBV12-3/TRBV12-4 | CASSRGGATGELFF | TGTGCCAGCAGCAGGGGCGGGGCCACCGGGGAGCTGTTTTTT
TRBD1 | many | TRBJ1-1 | TRBV7-9 | CASRTTRLTGGTEAFF | TGTGCCAGCAGAACAACCCGCCTGACAGGGGGCACTGAAGCTTTCTTT
- | many | TRBJ1-5 | TRBV9 | CASSVTAGRNQPQHF | TGTGCCAGCAGCGTAACAGCAGGGCGCAATCAGCCCCAGCATTTT
TRBD2 | few | TRBJ2-1 | TRBV6-1 | CASSRYGGGSYNEQFF | TGTGCCAGCAGTCGGTACGGGGGGGGCTCCTACAATGAGCAGTTCTTC
- | many | TRBJ1-1 | TRBV7-2 | CASSAYNTEAFF | TGTGCCAGCAGCGCATACAACACTGAAGCTTTCTTT
- | many | TRBJ2-3 | TRBV4-2 | CASSQKGMTDTDTQYF | TGTGCCAGCAGCCAAAAGGGAATGACAGACACAGATACGCAGTATTTT
- | many | TRBJ2-3 | TRBV5-5 | CASSVGAADTDTQYF | TGTGCCAGCAGCGTGGGCGCGGCTGACACAGATACGCAGTATTTT
- | many | TRBJ2-3 | TRBV5-1 | CASSLQGSDTQYF | TGCGCCAGCAGCTTACAGGGATCGGATACGCAGTATTTT
- | many | TRBJ2-7 | TRBV5-6 | CASRATGFSYEQYF | TGTGCCAGCAGAGCCACAGGTTTCTCCTACGAGCAGTACTTC
- | few | TRBJ2-1 | TRBV4-3 | CASSQDLGDNEQFF | TGCGCCAGCAGCCAAGATCTCGGTGACAATGAGCAGTTCTTC
- | many | TRBJ2-7 | TRBV5-4 | CASSLGVSAGEQYF | TGTGCCAGCAGCTTGGGGGTCTCCGCGGGGGAGCAGTACTTC
TRBD1 | many | TRBJ2-1 | TRBV24-1 | CATSDTRQGAGNEQFF | TGTGCCACCAGTGATACACGACAGGGGGCGGGTAATGAGCAGTTCTTC
- | few | TRBJ1-3 | TRBV29-1 | CSVIPDIGNTIYF | TGCAGCGTCATTCCCGATATTGGAAACACCATATATTTT